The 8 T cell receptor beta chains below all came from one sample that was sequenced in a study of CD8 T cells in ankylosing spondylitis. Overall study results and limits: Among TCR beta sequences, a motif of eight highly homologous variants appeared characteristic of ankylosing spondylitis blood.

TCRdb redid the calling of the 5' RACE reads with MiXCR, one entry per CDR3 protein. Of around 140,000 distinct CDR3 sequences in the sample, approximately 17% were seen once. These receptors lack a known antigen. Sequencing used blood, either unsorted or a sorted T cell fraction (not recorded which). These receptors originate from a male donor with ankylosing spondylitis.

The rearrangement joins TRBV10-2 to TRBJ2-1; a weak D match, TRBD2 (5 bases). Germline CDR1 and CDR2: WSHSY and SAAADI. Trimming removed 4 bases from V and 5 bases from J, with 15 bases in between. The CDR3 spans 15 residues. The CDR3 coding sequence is TGCGCCAGCAGTGCGGACTTATTTGAGGACAATGAGCAGTTCTTC. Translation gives CASSADLFEDNEQFF.

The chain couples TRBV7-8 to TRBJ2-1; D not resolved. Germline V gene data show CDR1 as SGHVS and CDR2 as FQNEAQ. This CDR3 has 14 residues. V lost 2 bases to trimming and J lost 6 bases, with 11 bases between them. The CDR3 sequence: CASSLWQTPNEQFF. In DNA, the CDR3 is TGTGCCAGCAGCTTATGGCAGACCCCCAATGAGCAGTTCTTC.

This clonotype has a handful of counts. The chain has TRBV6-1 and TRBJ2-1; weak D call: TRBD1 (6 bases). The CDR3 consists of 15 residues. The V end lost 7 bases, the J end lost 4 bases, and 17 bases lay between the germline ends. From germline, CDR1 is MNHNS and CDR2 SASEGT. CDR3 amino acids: CASTPQDSEYNEQFF. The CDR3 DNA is TGTGCCAGCACTCCCCAGGACAGCGAATACAATGAGCAGTTCTTC.

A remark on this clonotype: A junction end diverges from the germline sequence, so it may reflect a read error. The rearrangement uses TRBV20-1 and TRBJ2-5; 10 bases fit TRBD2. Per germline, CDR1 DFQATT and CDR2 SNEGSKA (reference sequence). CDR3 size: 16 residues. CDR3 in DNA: TGCTGTGCTAGTTCCCATCTAGCGGGAGCCCAAGAGACCCAGTACTTC. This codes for CCASSHLAGAQETQYF.

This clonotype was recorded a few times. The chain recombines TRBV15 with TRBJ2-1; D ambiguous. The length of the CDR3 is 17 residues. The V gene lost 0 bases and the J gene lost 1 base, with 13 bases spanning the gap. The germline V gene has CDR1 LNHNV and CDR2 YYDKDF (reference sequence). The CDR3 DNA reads TGTGCCACCAGCAGAGATCTAACAGCGTCGTCCTACAATGAGCAGTTCTTC. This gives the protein CATSRDLTASSYNEQFF.

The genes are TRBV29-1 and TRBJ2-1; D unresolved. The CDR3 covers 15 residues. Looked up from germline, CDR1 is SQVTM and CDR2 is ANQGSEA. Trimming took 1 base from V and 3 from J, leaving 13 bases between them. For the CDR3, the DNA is TGCAGCGTTGAAGCTAGTGCCGAAAGCTACAATGAGCAGTTCTTC. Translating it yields CSVEASAESYNEQFF.

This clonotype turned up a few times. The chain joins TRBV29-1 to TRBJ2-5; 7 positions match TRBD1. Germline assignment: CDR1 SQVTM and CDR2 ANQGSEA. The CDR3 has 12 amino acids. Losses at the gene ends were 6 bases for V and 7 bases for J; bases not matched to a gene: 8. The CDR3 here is CSVRTGVGTQYF. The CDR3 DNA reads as TGCAGCGTCCGCACAGGGGTGGGGACCCAGTACTTC.

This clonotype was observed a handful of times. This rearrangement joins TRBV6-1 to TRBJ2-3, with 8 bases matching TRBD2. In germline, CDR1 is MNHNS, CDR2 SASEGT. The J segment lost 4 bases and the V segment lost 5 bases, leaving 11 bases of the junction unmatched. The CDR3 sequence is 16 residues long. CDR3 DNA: TGTGCCAGCAGTCCTCACAGCGGGAGTGTCGCAGATACGCAGTATTTT. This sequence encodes CASSPHSGSVADTQYF.